This entry is about one T cell receptor (beta chain). Its antigen is still unknown. With 4 bases clipped from V and 5 bases from J, the junction kept 11 bases outside the gene matches. This CDR3 has 15 residues. Germline V gene lookup returns CDR1 SGHRS and CDR2 YFSETQ. The data belong to a study of chemoradiotherapy in HPV16-positive cancers. Study-wide context: A couple of HPV16-positive patients' cells yielded candidate HPV-specific clones and common motifs.

Profiling relied on immunoSEQ multiplex PCR, and the TCRdb table lists in-frame clones only, not all of them. The sample consists of fewer than 8,500 clones, 85% to 90% of them appearing once. Notes on the study in general: Better recurrence-free survival went with HPV-responsive T-cell expansion in HPV16-positive patients. Candidate HPV-specific clones and E7-related TCR motifs grew in tumor during treatment.

The sequencing used tumor tissue, collected from a patient who underwent chemoradiotherapy. The TCR comes from a human donor with HPV-associated anogenital cancer. V and J are TRBV5-1 and TRBJ2-7, with 8 bases identical to TRBD2. The CDR3 reads CASSPLDGRVNEQYF. The CDR3 DNA reads TGCGCCAGCAGCCCCTTGGACGGGAGGGTTAACGAGCAGTACTTC.